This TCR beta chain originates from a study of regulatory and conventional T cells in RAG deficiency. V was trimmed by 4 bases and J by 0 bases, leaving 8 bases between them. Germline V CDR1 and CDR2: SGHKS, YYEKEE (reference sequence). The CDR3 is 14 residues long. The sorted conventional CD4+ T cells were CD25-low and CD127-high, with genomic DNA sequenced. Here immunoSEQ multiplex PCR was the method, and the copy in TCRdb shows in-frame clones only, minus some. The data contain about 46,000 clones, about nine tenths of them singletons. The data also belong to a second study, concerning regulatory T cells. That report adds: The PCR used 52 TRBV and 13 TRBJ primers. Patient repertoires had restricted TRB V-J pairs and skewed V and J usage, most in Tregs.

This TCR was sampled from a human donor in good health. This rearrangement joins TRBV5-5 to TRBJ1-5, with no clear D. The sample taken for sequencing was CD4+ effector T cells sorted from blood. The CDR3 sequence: CASSRQYSNQPQHF. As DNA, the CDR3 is TGTGCCAGCAGCCGTCAGTATAGCAATCAGCCCCAGCATTTT. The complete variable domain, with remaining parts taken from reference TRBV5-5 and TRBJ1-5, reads DAGVTQSPTHLIKTRGQQVTLRCSPISGHKSVSWYQQVLGQGPQFIFQYYEKEERGRGNFPDRFSARQFPNYSSELNVNALLLGDSALYLCASSRQYSNQPQHFGDGTRLSIL.